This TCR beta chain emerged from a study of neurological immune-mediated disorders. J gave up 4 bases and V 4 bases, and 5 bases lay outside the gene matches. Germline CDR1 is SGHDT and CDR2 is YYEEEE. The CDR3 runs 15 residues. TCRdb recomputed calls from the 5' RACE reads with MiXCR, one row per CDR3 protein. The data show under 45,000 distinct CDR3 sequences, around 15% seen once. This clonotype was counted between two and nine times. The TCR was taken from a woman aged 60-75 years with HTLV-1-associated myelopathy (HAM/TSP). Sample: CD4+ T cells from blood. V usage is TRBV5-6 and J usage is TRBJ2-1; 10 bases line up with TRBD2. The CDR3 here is CASSISGGLYNEQFF. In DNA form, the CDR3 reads TGTGCCAGCAGCATTAGCGGGGGGCTATACAATGAGCAGTTCTTC.